This T cell receptor beta chain was found in a study of breast tumors, draining lymph nodes, adjacent tissues. Samples came from axillary lymph nodes draining the breast cancer. Findings and caveats of the study: Tumor repertoires ranked between lymph nodes and nontumor tissue in diversity, with V and J gene preferences. Tumor and nontumor repertoires were significantly more similar in luminal-like than in basal-like breast cancer. The data were judged consistent with most tumor T cells coming from lymph node and expanding in tumor. The lymph node origin of tumor T cells was framed as consistent with a hypothesis, not demonstrated.

V lost 5 bases and J 4 bases, leaving 13 bases between the germline ends. Germline-derived CDR1 and CDR2 are SGHTA and FQGTGA. The CDR3 is 14 amino acids. TCRdb ran MiXCR on the multiplex PCR reads and lists one entry per CDR3 protein. The data contain some 170,000 distinct CDR3 sequences, approximately 33% of them singletons. This clonotype was counted ten times or more. What it binds is unknown. The chain has TRBV7-3 and TRBJ2-3, with D tentatively TRBD2 (5 bases). The origin of this receptor is a female donor with breast cancer. Some clones in this sample may be carry-over from other donors' samples. Material: axillary lymph node tissue. CDR3 loop: CASSIRSGADTQYF. The DNA of the CDR3 is TGTGCCAGCAGCATTCGGTCCGGGGCAGATACGCAGTATTTT.